The clone carrying this T cell receptor beta chain was detected once. The antigen is unknown. The sample originates from a study of STAT3 mutations in large granular lymphocyte leukemia. General study results and limits: Every T-cell large granular lymphocyte leukemia patient had at least one immunodominant TCR beta clonotype. Some patients had persisting codominant clonotypes that could mask small clones.

The CDR3 is 15 residues long. Trimming took off 0 bases at V and 0 bases at J, with 6 bases between the two ends. From germline, CDR1 is KGHSH and CDR2 LQKENI. This table comes from immunoSEQ multiplex PCR, and its TCRdb copy is limited to in-frame clones, with some not included. Of about 20,000 clones listed, over 80% are singletons. This chain joins TRBV18 and TRBJ1-5; D is unclear. Sequencing was carried out using peripheral blood mononuclear cells. This TCR came from a man between 60 and 75 years old with T-cell large granular lymphocyte leukemia. Some clones in this sample may be carry-over from other donors' samples. As DNA, the CDR3 is TGTGCCAGCTCACCACCGGAGCTTAGCAATCAGCCCCAGCATTTT. It encodes CASSPPELSNQPQHF.